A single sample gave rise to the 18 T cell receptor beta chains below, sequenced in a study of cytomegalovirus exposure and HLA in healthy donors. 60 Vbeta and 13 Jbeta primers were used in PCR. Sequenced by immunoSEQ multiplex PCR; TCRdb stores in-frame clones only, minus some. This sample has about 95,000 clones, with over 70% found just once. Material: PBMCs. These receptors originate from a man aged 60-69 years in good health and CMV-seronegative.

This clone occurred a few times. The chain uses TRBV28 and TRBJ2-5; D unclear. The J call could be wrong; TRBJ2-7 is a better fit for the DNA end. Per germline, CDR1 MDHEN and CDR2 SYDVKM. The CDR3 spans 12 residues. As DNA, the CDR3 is TGTGCCAGCAGTTTATTGAGTTCCGAGCAGTACTTC. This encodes CASSLLSSEQYF.

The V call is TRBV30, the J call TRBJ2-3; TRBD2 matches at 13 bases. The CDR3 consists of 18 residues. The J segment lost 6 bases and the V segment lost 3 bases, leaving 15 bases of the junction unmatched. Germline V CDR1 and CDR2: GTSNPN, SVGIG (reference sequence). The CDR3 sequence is CAWSRRLGLAGVSDTQYF. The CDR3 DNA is TGTGCCTGGAGCCGCCGCCTAGGACTAGCGGGGGTGTCGGATACGCAGTATTTT.

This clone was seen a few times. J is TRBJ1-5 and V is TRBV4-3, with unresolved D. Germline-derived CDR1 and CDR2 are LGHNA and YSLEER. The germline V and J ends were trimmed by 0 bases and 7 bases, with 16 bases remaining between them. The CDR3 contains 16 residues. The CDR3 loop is CASSQDFTGSDQPQHF. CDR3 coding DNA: TGCGCCAGCAGCCAAGATTTCACGGGTTCAGACCAGCCCCAGCATTTT.

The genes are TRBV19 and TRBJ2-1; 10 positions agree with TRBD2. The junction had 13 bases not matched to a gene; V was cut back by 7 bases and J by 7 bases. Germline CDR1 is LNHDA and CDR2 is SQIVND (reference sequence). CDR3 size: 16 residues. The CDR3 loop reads CASIHRSGGAWNEQFF. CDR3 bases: TGTGCCAGTATCCACCGCAGCGGGGGGGCCTGGAATGAGCAGTTCTTC.

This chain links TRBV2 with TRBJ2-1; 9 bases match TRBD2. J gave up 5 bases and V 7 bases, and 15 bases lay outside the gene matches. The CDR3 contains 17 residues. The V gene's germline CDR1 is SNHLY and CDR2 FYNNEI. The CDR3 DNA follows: TGTGCCAGCAACCTTTCGGGTAGCGGGAGATTTGACAATGAGCAGTTCTTC. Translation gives CASNLSGSGRFDNEQFF. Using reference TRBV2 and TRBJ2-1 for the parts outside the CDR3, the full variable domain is EPEVTQTPSHQVTQMGQEVILRCVPISNHLYFYWYRQILGQKVEFLVSFYNNEISEKSEIFDDQFSVERPDGSNFTLKIRSTKLEDSAMYFCASNLSGSGRFDNEQFFGPGTRLTVL.

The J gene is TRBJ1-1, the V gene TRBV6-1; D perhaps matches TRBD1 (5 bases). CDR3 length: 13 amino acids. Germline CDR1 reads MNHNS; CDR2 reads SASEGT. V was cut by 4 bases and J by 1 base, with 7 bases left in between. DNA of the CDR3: TGTGCCAGCAGTGCCGGACAGAACACTGAAGCTTTCTTT. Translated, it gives CASSAGQNTEAFF.

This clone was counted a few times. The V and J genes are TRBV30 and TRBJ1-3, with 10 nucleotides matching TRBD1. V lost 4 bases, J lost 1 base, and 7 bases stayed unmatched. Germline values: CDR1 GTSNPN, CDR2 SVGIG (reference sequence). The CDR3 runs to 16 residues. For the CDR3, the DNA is TGTGCCTGGAATCGCGGGACAGGGGTATCTGGAAACACCATATATTTT. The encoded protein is CAWNRGTGVSGNTIYF.

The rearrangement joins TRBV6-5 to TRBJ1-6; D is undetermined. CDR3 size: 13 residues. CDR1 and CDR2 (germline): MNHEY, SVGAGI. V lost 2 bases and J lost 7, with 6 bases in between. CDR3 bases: TGTGCCAGCAGTTACAGCGGAAATTCACCCCTCCACTTT. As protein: CASSYSGNSPLHF.

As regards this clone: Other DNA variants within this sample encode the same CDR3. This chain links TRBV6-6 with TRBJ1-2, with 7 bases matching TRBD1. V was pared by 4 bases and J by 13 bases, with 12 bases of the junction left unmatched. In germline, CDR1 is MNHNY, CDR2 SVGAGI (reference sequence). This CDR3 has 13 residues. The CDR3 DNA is TGTGCCAGCAGTTCGGGCACAGGGGAGCTGGGCACCTTC. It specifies CASSSGTGELGTF.

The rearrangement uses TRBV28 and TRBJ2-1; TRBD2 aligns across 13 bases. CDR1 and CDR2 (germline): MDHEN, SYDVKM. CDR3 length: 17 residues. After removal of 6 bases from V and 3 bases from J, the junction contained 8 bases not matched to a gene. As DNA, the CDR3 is TGTGCCAGCAGGTCGACTAGCGGGGGGTTCCTCTACAATGAGCAGTTCTTC. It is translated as CASRSTSGGFLYNEQFF. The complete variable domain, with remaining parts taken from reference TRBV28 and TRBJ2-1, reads DVKVTQSSRYLVKRTGEKVFLECVQDMDHENMFWYRQDPGLGLRLIYFSYDVKMKEKGDIPEGYSVSREKKERFSLILESASTNQTSMYLCASRSTSGGFLYNEQFFGPGTRLTVL.

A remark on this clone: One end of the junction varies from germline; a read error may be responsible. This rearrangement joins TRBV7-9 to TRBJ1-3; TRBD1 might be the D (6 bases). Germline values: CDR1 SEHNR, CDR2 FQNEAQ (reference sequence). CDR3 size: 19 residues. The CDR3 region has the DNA TGTTCCAGCAGCTTAAAGACTACCTGGACAGCAGACTCTGGAAACACCATATATTTT. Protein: CSSSLKTTWTADSGNTIYF.

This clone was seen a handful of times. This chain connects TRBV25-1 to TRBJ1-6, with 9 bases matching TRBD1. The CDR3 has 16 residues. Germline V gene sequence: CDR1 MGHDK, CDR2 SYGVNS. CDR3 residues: CVLTPGTGINNSPLHF. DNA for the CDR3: TGTGTCCTGACACCCGGGACAGGGATCAATAATTCACCCCTCCACTTT.

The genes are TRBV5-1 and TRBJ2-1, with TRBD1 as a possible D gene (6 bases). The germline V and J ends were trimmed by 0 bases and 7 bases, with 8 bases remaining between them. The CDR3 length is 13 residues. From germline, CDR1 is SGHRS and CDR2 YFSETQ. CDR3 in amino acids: CASSLGQGNEQFF. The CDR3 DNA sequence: TGCGCCAGCAGCTTGGGGCAGGGGAATGAGCAGTTCTTC. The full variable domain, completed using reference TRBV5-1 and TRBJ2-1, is KAGVTQTPRYLIKTRGQQVTLSCSPISGHRSVSWYQQTPGQGLQFLFEYFSETQRNKGNFPGRFSGRQFSNSRSEMNVSTLELGDSALYLCASSLGQGNEQFFGPGTRLTVL.

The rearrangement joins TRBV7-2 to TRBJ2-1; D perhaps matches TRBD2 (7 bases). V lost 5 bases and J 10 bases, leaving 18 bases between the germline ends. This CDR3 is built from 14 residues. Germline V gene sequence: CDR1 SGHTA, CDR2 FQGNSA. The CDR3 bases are TGTGCCAGCAGCCTAGGGCGGGGGCGGGGAGAGCAGTTCTTC. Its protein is CASSLGRGRGEQFF.

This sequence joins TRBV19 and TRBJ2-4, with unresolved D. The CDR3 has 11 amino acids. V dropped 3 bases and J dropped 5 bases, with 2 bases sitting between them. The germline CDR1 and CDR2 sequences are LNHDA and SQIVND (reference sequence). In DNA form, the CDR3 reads TGTGCCAGTAGTATCGAAAACATTCAGTACTTC. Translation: CASSIENIQYF.

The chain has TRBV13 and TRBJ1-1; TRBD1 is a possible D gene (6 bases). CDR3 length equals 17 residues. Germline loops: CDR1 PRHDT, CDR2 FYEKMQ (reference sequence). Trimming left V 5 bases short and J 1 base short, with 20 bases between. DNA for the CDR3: TGTGCCAGCAGCCTTAGGCAATCCACAGGGAAGAACACTGAAGCTTTCTTT. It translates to CASSLRQSTGKNTEAFF. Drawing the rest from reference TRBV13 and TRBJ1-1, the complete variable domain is AAGVIQSPRHLIKEKRETATLKCYPIPRHDTVYWYQQGPGQDPQFLISFYEKMQSDKGSIPDRFSAQQFSDYHSELNMSSLELGDSALYFCASSLRQSTGKNTEAFFGQGTRLTVV.

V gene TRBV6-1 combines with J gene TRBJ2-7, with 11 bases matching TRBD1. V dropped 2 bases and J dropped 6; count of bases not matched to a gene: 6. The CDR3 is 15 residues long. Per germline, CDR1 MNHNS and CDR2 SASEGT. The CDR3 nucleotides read TGTGCCAGCAGTGAATTGGGGACAGGGGGACTCGAGCAGTACTTC. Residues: CASSELGTGGLEQYF.

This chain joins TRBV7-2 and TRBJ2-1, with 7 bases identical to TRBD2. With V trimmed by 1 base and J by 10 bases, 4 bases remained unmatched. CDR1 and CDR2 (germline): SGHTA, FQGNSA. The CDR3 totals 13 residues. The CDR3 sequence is CASSLGPGGEQFF. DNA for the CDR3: TGTGCCAGCAGCTTAGGCCCCGGGGGGGAGCAGTTCTTC.